Given below is one TCR beta chain in context. After removal of 4 bases from V and 5 bases from J, the junction contained 12 bases not matched to a gene. Per germline, CDR1 SGDLS and CDR2 YYNGEE. The CDR3 runs 15 residues. The sample belongs to a study of identical twins. TCRdb independently ran MiXCR on the 5' RACE reads; one entry per CDR3 protein. The sample has roughly 690,000 distinct CDR3 sequences; 21% are singletons. Another study also made use of these data, one on T cells expressing NK-cell markers.

The sequence derives from a woman between 18 and 29 years old in good health. Sequenced material: PBMCs. This rearrangement joins TRBV9 to TRBJ2-7; 7 positions agree with TRBD2. The CDR3 nucleotides read TGTGCCAGCAGCCGTGCGGGAGCGGCTGAGGACGAGCAGTACTTC. The encoded protein is CASSRAGAAEDEQYF.